Below, 24 T cell receptor beta chains from the same sample are listed, as sequenced in a study of early T cells in non-severe SARS-CoV-2 infection. TCRdb fed the 5' RACE reads into MiXCR, producing one record per CDR3 protein. The sample lists around 83,000 distinct CDR3 sequences; about an eighth were seen once. The source material was whole blood, sampled at baseline. The receptors come from an adult who was a healthcare worker with PCR-confirmed SARS-CoV-2 infection or an uninfected control (not recorded which).

This clonotype has a count of ten or more. The chain carries TRBV20-1 and TRBJ1-6; D is undetermined. Trimming stripped 0 bases from V and 4 bases from J, with 10 bases between. There are 15 residues in the CDR3. Germline CDR1 DFQATT, CDR2 SNEGSKA (reference sequence). The CDR3 here is CSARDVSTYNSPLHF. The CDR3 DNA reads as TGCAGTGCTAGAGATGTGTCGACATATAATTCACCCCTCCACTTT.

This clonotype was picked up many times. The rearrangement links TRBV29-1 to TRBJ2-1; D not certain. Germline CDR1 reads SQVTM; CDR2 reads ANQGSEA. The V end lost 0 bases, the J end lost 5 bases, and 8 bases lay between the germline ends. The CDR3 runs 13 residues. CDR3 bases: TGCAGCGTTGAAGATCAGGTGGACAATGAGCAGTTCTTC. This translates into CSVEDQVDNEQFF.

Only a few counts were recorded for this clonotype. The CDR3 spells CAGVRPRDYEQYF. The DNA for the CDR3 is TGTGCCGGGGTTCGTCCCCGGGACTACGAGCAGTACTTC. The chain couples TRBV30 to TRBJ2-7; a weak D match, TRBD2 (5 bases). Germline assignment: CDR1 GTSNPN and CDR2 SVGIG (reference sequence). The CDR3 length is 13 residues. The V end was cut by 8 bases, the J end by 3 bases, with 17 bases between. Drawing the rest from reference TRBV30 and TRBJ2-7, the complete variable domain is SQTIHQWPATLVQPVGSPLSLECTVEGTSNPNLYWYRQAAGRGLQLLFYSVGIGQISSEVPQNLSASRPQDRQFILSSKKLLLSDSGFYLCAGVRPRDYEQYFGPGTRLTVT.

This clonotype was seen a handful of times. The chain is built from TRBV6-1 and TRBJ2-6, with a weak D call TRBD2 (6 bases). There are 14 residues in the CDR3. Germline CDR1 reads MNHNS; CDR2 reads SASEGT. V was cut by 10 bases and J by 3 bases, with 13 bases left in between. As DNA, the CDR3 is TGTGCCACCCCTAGGGACTTTGGGGCCAACGTCCTGACTTTC. Encoded protein: CATPRDFGANVLTF.

The genes are TRBV20-1 and TRBJ1-4, with D perhaps matching TRBD1 (5 bases). Germline V CDR1 and CDR2: DFQATT, SNEGSKA (reference sequence). With 3 bases removed from V and 7 bases from J, the gap between germline ends came to 21 bases. The CDR3 length is 16 residues. The CDR3 coding sequence is TGCAGTGCTAGTGGTGGGGGGGGAACCGGAGTTGAAAAACTGTTTTTT. As protein: CSASGGGGTGVEKLFF.

The V call is TRBV11-2, the J call TRBJ2-5; a weak D match, TRBD2 (6 bases). Trimming left V 0 bases short and J 2 bases short, with 7 bases between. The CDR3 is 14 residues long. Germline V gene data show CDR1 as SGHAT and CDR2 as FQNNGV. The CDR3 loop is CASSLDRGQETQYF. In DNA form, the CDR3 reads TGTGCCAGCAGCTTAGATCGGGGGCAAGAGACCCAGTACTTC. The variable domain in full, with the rest retrieved from reference TRBV11-2 and TRBJ2-5, is EAGVAQSPRYKIIEKRQSVAFWCNPISGHATLYWYQQILGQGPKLLIQFQNNGVVDDSQLPKDRFSAERLKGVDSTLKIQPAKLEDSAVYLCASSLDRGQETQYFGPGTRLLVL.

The chain carries TRBV30 and TRBJ2-3, with 9 bases identical to TRBD2. CDR3 size: 17 residues. V lost 7 bases, J lost 2 bases, and 16 bases stayed unmatched. From germline, CDR1 is GTSNPN and CDR2 SVGIG (reference sequence). Here the CDR3 reads CAYQVWLAGSYTDTQYF. The DNA for the CDR3 is TGTGCCTACCAAGTCTGGCTAGCGGGATCCTACACAGATACGCAGTATTTT.

CDR3 DNA: TGTGCCAGCAGCTTGGGAGGCCCAGCCAAAAACATTCAGTACTTC. This gives the protein CASSLGGPAKNIQYF. The V call is TRBV7-9, the J call TRBJ2-4, with a tentative D call TRBD2 (6 bases). The CDR3 is made up of 15 amino acids. The V and J ends lost 3 bases and 0 bases respectively, with 9 bases between them. Per the germline V gene, CDR1 is SEHNR and CDR2 is FQNEAQ (reference sequence). The variable domain in full, completed from reference TRBV7-9 and TRBJ2-4, reads DTGVSQNPRHKITKRGQNVTFRCDPISEHNRLYWYRQTLGQGPEFLTYFQNEAQLEKSRLLSDRFSAERPKGSFSTLEIQRTEQGDSAMYLCASSLGGPAKNIQYFGAGTRLSVL.

This clonotype was observed once. V is TRBV3-1 and J is TRBJ2-7; D not resolved. Germline CDR1 reads LGHDT; CDR2 reads YNNKEL (reference sequence). Trimming left V 0 bases short and J 7 bases short, with 4 bases between. CDR3 size: 11 residues. CDR3 coding DNA: TGTGCCAGCAGCCAAGATCGGGAGCAGTACTTC. It translates to CASSQDREQYF.

This clonotype turned up a few times. The chain combines TRBV12-3 or TRBV12-4 with TRBJ2-4; either TRBD1 or TRBD2 may supply D (5 bases each). V shed 2 bases and J shed 1 base, with 24 bases lying between them. The length of the CDR3 is 20 residues. CDR3 in amino acids: CASSLSPGQGVKKAKNIQYF. CDR3 bases: TGTGCCAGCAGTTTATCGCCCGGGCAGGGAGTGAAGAAGGCCAAAAACATTCAGTACTTC.

This clonotype was observed many times. The CDR3 DNA reads TGTGCCAGCAGCTTGTCAGGGGCGTCGCTTGATGGCTACACCTTC. Protein: CASSLSGASLDGYTF. The rearrangement joins TRBV7-9 to TRBJ1-2, with D possibly TRBD1 on 6 matching bases. The V and J ends lost 3 bases and 6 bases respectively, with 17 bases between them. The CDR3 extends over 15 amino acids. Germline CDR1 reads SEHNR; CDR2 reads FQNEAQ (reference sequence).

This clonotype was recorded a few times. The chain links TRBV6-5 to TRBJ1-2, with no clear D. This CDR3 comprises 12 residues. V gave up 5 bases and J gave up 2 bases, with 6 bases separating them. Germline values: CDR1 MNHEY, CDR2 SVGAGI. For the CDR3, the DNA is TGTGCCAGCAGTGCTTCGAACTATGGCTACACCTTC. It codes for CASSASNYGYTF.

Ten or more counts support this clonotype. V gene TRBV12-3 or TRBV12-4 combines with J gene TRBJ2-3; the match to TRBD1 covers 10 bases. CDR3 length: 14 amino acids. V shed 8 bases and J 1 base; nucleotides not matched to a gene: 3. The CDR3 loop is CASSGQGGTDTQYF. The DNA of the CDR3 is TGTGCCAGCTCTGGACAGGGGGGCACAGATACGCAGTATTTT.

This clonotype was counted at least ten times. This chain uses TRBV7-3 with TRBJ1-6; maybe TRBD1 (5 bases). Germline V gives CDR1 SGHTA, CDR2 FQGTGA. V was pared by 4 bases and J by 12 bases, with 13 bases between. The CDR3 sequence is 13 residues long. CDR3 protein: CASSSGPRKPLHF. CDR3 nucleotides: TGTGCCAGCAGCTCGGGGCCCAGGAAACCCCTCCACTTT. The whole variable domain, filled in from reference TRBV7-3 and TRBJ1-6, reads GAGVSQTPSNKVTEKGKYVELRCDPISGHTALYWYRQSLGQGPEFLIYFQGTGAADDSGLPNDRFFAVRPEGSVSTLKIQRTERGDSAVYLCASSSGPRKPLHFGNGTRLTVT.

The chain joins TRBV5-1 to TRBJ2-1, with a weak D call TRBD2 (5 bases). Germline V gene sequence: CDR1 SGHRS, CDR2 YFSETQ. V was clipped by 2 bases and J by 5 bases, with 17 bases between them. CDR3 length: 16 amino acids. CDR3 nucleotide sequence: TGCGCCAGCAGCTTCGGGCTGGGCGGGCCTCACAATGAGCAGTTCTTC. Translated, it gives CASSFGLGGPHNEQFF.

This clonotype was picked up many times. The J gene is TRBJ2-7, the V gene TRBV28, with 8 nucleotides matching TRBD1. The CDR3 covers 14 residues. V dropped 3 bases and J dropped 7; count of bases not matched to a gene: 8. Germline CDR1 is MDHEN and CDR2 is SYDVKM. The CDR3: CASSFWQGAREQYF. The CDR3, as DNA: TGTGCCAGCAGTTTCTGGCAGGGGGCGAGGGAGCAGTACTTC. The complete variable domain, with remaining parts taken from reference TRBV28 and TRBJ2-7, reads DVKVTQSSRYLVKRTGEKVFLECVQDMDHENMFWYRQDPGLGLRLIYFSYDVKMKEKGDIPEGYSVSREKKERFSLILESASTNQTSMYLCASSFWQGAREQYFGPGTRLTVT.

The table lists this clonotype with many counts. This chain joins TRBV5-1 and TRBJ1-2, with 8 bases that match TRBD1. Germline trimming cut 4 bases from V and 0 bases from J; bases unmatched to any gene: 2. Germline V gene lookup returns CDR1 SGHRS and CDR2 YFSETQ. The CDR3 spans 14 residues. The DNA of the CDR3 is TGCGCCAGCAGCCGGACAGGGACTAACTATGGCTACACCTTC. Translating gives CASSRTGTNYGYTF.

V gene TRBV7-9 combines with J gene TRBJ1-1; a weak D match, TRBD1 (6 bases). Germline CDR1 and CDR2: SEHNR and FQNEAQ (reference sequence). The V end lost 5 bases, the J end lost 8 bases, and 12 bases lay between the germline ends. The CDR3 sequence is 12 residues long. The CDR3 sequence: CASSRTESEAFF. The CDR3 DNA reads as TGTGCCAGCAGCCGGACAGAGTCCGAAGCTTTCTTT. The full variable domain, completed using reference TRBV7-9 and TRBJ1-1, is DTGVSQNPRHKITKRGQNVTFRCDPISEHNRLYWYRQTLGQGPEFLTYFQNEAQLEKSRLLSDRFSAERPKGSFSTLEIQRTEQGDSAMYLCASSRTESEAFFGQGTRLTVV.

The chain combines TRBV6-6 with TRBJ1-1; unclear D gene. The germline gives CDR1 MNHNY, CDR2 SVGAGI (reference sequence). Trimming cost V 6 bases and J 4 bases, with 15 bases left between them. The CDR3 extends over 14 amino acids. In DNA form, the CDR3 reads TGTGCCAGCAGCCTCCGCAGGAAGAGCACTGAAGCTTTCTTT. This codes for CASSLRRKSTEAFF.

In its sample, this clonotype was seen a few times. V and J are TRBV7-3 and TRBJ2-5, with D possibly called TRBD1 or TRBD2 (5 bases each). CDR1 SGHTA and CDR2 FQGTGA come from the germline V gene. The length of the CDR3 is 15 residues. The germline V and J ends were trimmed by 5 bases and 4 bases, with 17 bases remaining between them. CDR3 in amino acids: CASSRGGRAVETQYF. In DNA, the CDR3 is TGTGCCAGCAGCCGCGGAGGCAGGGCGGTAGAGACCCAGTACTTC.

The chain is built from TRBV4-1 and TRBJ2-7; 10 positions match TRBD2. The J segment lost 3 bases and the V segment lost 0 bases, leaving 5 bases of the junction unmatched. The germline V gene encodes CDR1 MGHRA and CDR2 YSYEKL. This CDR3 comprises 16 residues. The CDR3 sequence: CASSQDLASGSYEQYF. CDR3 DNA sequence: TGCGCCAGCAGCCAAGATCTGGCTAGCGGGAGCTACGAGCAGTACTTC.

Of note for this clonotype: Since a much larger clone is just one base distant, this may be a read error. This sequence joins TRBV6-2 or TRBV6-3 and TRBJ2-4; D could derive from TRBD1 or TRBD2 (5 bases each). This CDR3 contains 21 residues. Germline values: CDR1 MNHEY, CDR2 SVGEGT. Trimming stripped 2 bases from V and 1 base from J, with 27 bases between. For the CDR3, the DNA is TGTGCCAGCAGTTACGGGCGAACAGCGGACACGGACACGGGGGCCAAAAACATTCAGTACTTC. Protein product: CASSYGRTADTDTGAKNIQYF.

The table lists this clonotype with a few counts. This sequence joins TRBV7-6 and TRBJ2-1; 11 positions match TRBD2. Germline V lookup: CDR1 SGHVS, CDR2 FNYEAQ. CDR3 size: 16 residues. J was trimmed by 4 bases and V by 5 bases; bases with no gene match: 7. Here the CDR3 DNA reads TGTGCCAGCAGCGCAGCCCGACTAGCGGGATACAATGAGCAGTTCTTC. It codes for CASSAARLAGYNEQFF. The full variable domain, with the rest looked up from reference TRBV7-6 and TRBJ2-1, is GAGVSQSPRYKVTKRGQDVALRCDPISGHVSLYWYRQALGQGPEFLTYFNYEAQQDKSGLPNDRFSAERPEGSISTLTIQRTEQRDSAMYRCASSAARLAGYNEQFFGPGTRLTVL.

The sample holds many counts of this clonotype. The J gene is TRBJ2-7, the V gene TRBV7-3, with D perhaps TRBD2 (5 bases). Germline CDR1 reads SGHTA; CDR2 reads FQGTGA. The CDR3 totals 13 residues. V dropped 5 bases and J dropped 5 bases, with 13 bases sitting between them. Here the CDR3 DNA reads TGTGCCAGCAGCCCTCCCGGGCGGGACGAGCAGTACTTC. It yields the protein CASSPPGRDEQYF.